This T cell receptor beta chain was captured in a study of vaccination effects on CD4 cells after COVID-19. TCRdb keeps only in-frame clones here, not all; method: immunoSEQ multiplex PCR. The sample has 45,000 to 60,000 clones, about 78% seen once. The CDR3 totals 11 residues. The V end lost 0 bases, the J end lost 15 bases, and 7 bases lay between the germline ends. The germline gives CDR1 SGHNT, CDR2 YYREEE (reference sequence). This clone has only a few counts. Its antigen remains unidentified. Study outcomes and limitations: Late after vaccination, infection- and vaccine-induced clones showed marked clonal contraction.

Following 10 days of culture, CD4+ T cells were isolated. Sequencing used CD4+ T cells from PBMCs cultured without peptide, obtained before COVID-19 vaccination. V and J are TRBV5-4 and TRBJ1-6; D might be TRBD1 (6 bases). This receptor was obtained from a human donor who had a prior SARS-CoV-2 infection. DNA of the CDR3: TGTGCCAGCAGCTTGGACAGGGTCCTCCACTTT. Protein product: CASSLDRVLHF.